This is a list of T cell receptor beta chains from one sample in a study of radiation and T cells in renal cell carcinoma. The data were produced by immunoSEQ multiplex PCR, yet TCRdb's version contains in-frame clones alone and is incomplete. The sample carries about 150,000 clones, about 88% recorded once. The sample here was blood, taken from a patient whose treatment included radiotherapy and nephrectomy. These receptor sequences come from a woman in her 70s with renal cell carcinoma. Both conserved end residues are trimmed from each CDR3. A D gene is named only where the DNA matches it firmly.

D gene	J gene	V gene	CDR3 protein
TRBD1	TRBJ2-7	TRBV30	AWSLGQGVKLGQY
.	TRBJ2-1	TRBV19	ASQVSGKDEQF
TRBD1	TRBJ1-3	TRBV15	ATSRVTGAGNTIY
.	TRBJ1-1	TRBV7-9	ASSLRENTEAF
.	TRBJ2-3	TRBV5-1	ASSLAGQPTDTQY
TRBD1	TRBJ1-6	TRBV7-6	ASSTQGANSPLH
.	TRBJ2-7	TRBV4-3	ASSQISGEQY
.	TRBJ1-1	TRBV11-3	ASFLGGGTEAF
.	TRBJ1-2	TRBV27	ASSLSFQPRTSDGYT
.	TRBJ1-5	TRBV6-6	ASSQGLGQPQH
.	TRBJ1-4	TRBV5-5	ASSLGAAGATNEKLF
TRBD1	TRBJ1-2	TRBV27	ASTTGTGISYT
.	TRBJ1-2	TRBV27	ASSLRASYGYT
TRBD1	TRBJ2-3	TRBV5-1	ASSLDRPTDTQY
TRBD1	TRBJ2-1	TRBV5-1	ASSLGGTGWNEQF
.	TRBJ2-7	TRBV6-5	ASSRAGGAYEQY
.	TRBJ2-2	TRBV4-2	ASSQDTGSFLNTGELF
.	TRBJ1-4	TRBV6-6	ASSYRHTSNEKLF
.	TRBJ2-2	TRBV29-1	SVAARGTGELF
TRBD2	TRBJ2-3	TRBV7-8	ASSLRGRGGAVPDTQY
.	TRBJ1-5	TRBV18	ASSPEGLINQPQH
.	TRBJ1-1	TRBV5-4	ASSLRGFRDTEAF
.	TRBJ1-1	TRBV19	ASSPQTELTEAF
.	TRBJ1-5	TRBV6-6	ATSADSSNQPQH
.	TRBJ1-5	TRBV27	ASSITWDNGQPQH
TRBD2	TRBJ2-1	TRBV2	ASKRGGGYNEQF
.	TRBJ2-3	TRBV7-2	ASTLGVSSTDTQY
.	TRBJ1-1	TRBV18	ASSPLEVTEAF
.	TRBJ2-6	TRBV5-1	ASYLGSGANVLT
TRBD1	TRBJ2-2	TRBV15	ATSTGTGGVGELF
TRBD1	TRBJ2-2	TRBV6-5	ASTRQGSTGELF
TRBD2	TRBJ2-7	TRBV4-2	ASSQSGGAPYEQY
.	TRBJ2-2	TRBV6-4	ASQVRAGTGELF
.	TRBJ2-3	TRBV19	ASTSGAAGTDTQY
.	TRBJ1-5	TRBV5-1	ASSQGPYWNGSQPQH
TRBD1	TRBJ1-2	TRBV11-2	ASRWGQGYGYT
.	TRBJ1-1	TRBV5-1	ASSLLWQKNTEAF
.	TRBJ1-2	TRBV9	ASSVGGGTDYGYT
.	TRBJ2-7	TRBV6-5	ASGQSYEQY
.	TRBJ1-1	TRBV5-1	ASSGTGPNTEAF
.	TRBJ1-3	TRBV4-1	ASSLVTGISGNTIY
.	TRBJ1-3	TRBV27	ASSPRGGARENTIY
TRBD1	TRBJ2-7	TRBV18	ASSRDRSYEQY
.	TRBJ2-1	TRBV13	ASSLKVGASYNEQF
.	TRBJ2-7	TRBV7-6	ASSLLAGREQY
.	TRBJ2-3	TRBV4-1	ASSQAGGPSDTQY
.	TRBJ1-1	TRBV2	ASSPRQNTEAF
.	TRBJ1-1	TRBV28	ASSLFGPNTEAF
TRBD1	TRBJ1-2	TRBV25-1	ASSGTRDRGLYT
TRBD2	TRBJ2-3	TRBV4-2	ASSLSTSGGADTQY
.	TRBJ1-1	TRBV7-9	ASSPGDGKTEAF
.	TRBJ1-4	TRBV1	TSSYFGTGNEKLF
.	TRBJ2-1	TRBV7-9	ASSLFGGEQF